The 2 T cell receptor beta chains below come from one sample, sequenced in a study of CD8 T cells in Susac syndrome. Random hexamers served to reverse transcribe about 0.5 to 1 ug RNA. MiXCR was run by TCRdb on the immunoSEQ multiplex PCR reads, yielding one entry per CDR3 protein. The sample contains tens of thousands of distinct CDR3 sequences, 93% of which appear only once. Sequenced sample: CD8+ T cells from PBMCs. Receptors originate from a human donor in good health.

The rearrangement joins TRBV24-1 to TRBJ2-5, with D uncertain. The germline gives CDR1 KGHDR, CDR2 SFDVKD. Trimming cost V 4 bases and J 1 base, with 6 bases left between them. The CDR3 has 13 residues. CDR3: CATSEGFQETQYF. CDR3 in DNA: TGTGCCACCAGTGAAGGATTCCAAGAGACCCAGTACTTC.

The V gene is TRBV27, the J gene TRBJ1-1; a possible D gene is TRBD1 (5 bases). Germline-derived CDR1 and CDR2 are MNHEY and SMNVEV (reference sequence). This CDR3 comprises 13 residues. Trimming stripped 4 bases from V and 4 bases from J, with 10 bases between. The CDR3 spells CASSWGPGTEAFF. The DNA of the CDR3 is TGTGCCAGCAGTTGGGGACCAGGCACTGAAGCTTTCTTT.